This record covers a single T cell receptor beta chain. The CDR3 contains 13 residues. Germline CDR1 MNHNS, CDR2 SASEGT. V was shortened by 8 bases and J by 5 bases, with 13 bases between the two germline ends. The data originate from a study of CD8 T cells in Susac syndrome. RNA, at roughly 0.5 to 1 ug, was reverse transcribed with random hexamers. TCRdb itself ran the immunoSEQ multiplex PCR reads through MiXCR, one entry per CDR3 protein. The repertoire holds some 260,000 distinct CDR3 sequences, with 90% to 95% as singletons. The chain recombines TRBV6-1 with TRBJ1-5; D uncertain. Sequencing was carried out using CD4+ T cells from PBMCs. The receptor was isolated from a human donor with multiple sclerosis. CDR3 nucleotide sequence: TGTGCCAGCCGGGCGTCCCGGGATCAGCCCCAGCATTTT. Protein product: CASRASRDQPQHF.